This T cell receptor beta chain was sequenced for a study of T cells in tumors after PD-1 blockade. Tumor or blood genomic DNA was sequenced, with inputs of roughly 550 ng to 6,500 ng. This CDR3 is 13 amino acids long. The germline CDR1 and CDR2 sequences are MRHNA and SNTAGT. The germline V and J ends were trimmed by 6 bases and 9 bases, with 12 bases remaining between them. Sequencing was performed with immunoSEQ multiplex PCR; in TCRdb, only in-frame clones are kept and a portion is missing. Among some 60,000 clones, roughly 78% were seen once, and the ten largest hold about an eighth. The sample in question was PBMCs, obtained before anti-PD-1 treatment. The origin of this receptor is a human donor with basal cell carcinoma. V is TRBV6-4 and J is TRBJ1-6, with D tentatively TRBD1 (5 bases). CDR3 DNA: TGTGCCAGCAGCCGGGACGGCGGTTCACCCCTCCACTTT. Protein product: CASSRDGGSPLHF.